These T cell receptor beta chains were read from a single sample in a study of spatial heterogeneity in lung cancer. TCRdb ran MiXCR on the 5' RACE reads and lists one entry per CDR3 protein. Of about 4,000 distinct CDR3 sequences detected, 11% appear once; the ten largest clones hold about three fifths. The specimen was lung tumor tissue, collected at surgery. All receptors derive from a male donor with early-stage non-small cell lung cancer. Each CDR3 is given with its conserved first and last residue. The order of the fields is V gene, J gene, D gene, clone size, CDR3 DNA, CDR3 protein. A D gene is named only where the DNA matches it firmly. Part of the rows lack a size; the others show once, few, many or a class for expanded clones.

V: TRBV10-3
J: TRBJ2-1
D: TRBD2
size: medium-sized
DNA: TGTGCCATCAGTGAGCCGGGACTAGCGGGAGAAGCCTACAATGAGCAGTTCTTC
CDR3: CAISEPGLAGEAYNEQFF

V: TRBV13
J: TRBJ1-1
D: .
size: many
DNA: TGTGCCAGCAGCCTACAGAGGTTCACTGAAGCTTTCTTT
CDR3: CASSLQRFTEAFF

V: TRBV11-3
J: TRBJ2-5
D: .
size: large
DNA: TGTGCCAGCAGCACCGGACAGACCCTAATAGAGACCCAGTACTTC
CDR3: CASSTGQTLIETQYF

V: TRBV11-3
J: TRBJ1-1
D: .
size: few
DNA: TGTGCCAGCAGCTTAGGCGGGGCGAACACTGAAGCTTTCTTT
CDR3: CASSLGGANTEAFF

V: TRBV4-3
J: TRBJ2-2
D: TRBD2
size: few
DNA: TGCGCCAGCAGCCAAGAGGCTAAACTAGCGGGAGATATTGGGGGCACCGGGGAGCTGTTTTTT
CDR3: CASSQEAKLAGDIGGTGELFF

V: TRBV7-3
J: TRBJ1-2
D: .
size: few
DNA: TGTGCCAGCAGCTTAAGTGGACGGGACTATGGCTACACCTTC
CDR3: CASSLSGRDYGYTF

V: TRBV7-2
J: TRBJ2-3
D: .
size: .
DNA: TGTGCCAGCAGCCCGTCAGTGGTTTTACCAACGCAGTATTTT
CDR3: CASSPSVVLPTQYF

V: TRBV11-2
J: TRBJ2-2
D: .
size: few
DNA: TGTGCCAGCGGGACTGCTAACACCGGGGAGCTGTTTTTT
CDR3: CASGTANTGELFF

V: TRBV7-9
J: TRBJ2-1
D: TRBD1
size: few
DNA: TGTGCCAGCAGCCCTCACAAGGGACAAGGGACAGGGAGGCCCAATGAGCAGTTCTTC
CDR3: CASSPHKGQGTGRPNEQFF

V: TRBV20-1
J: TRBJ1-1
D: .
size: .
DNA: TGCAGTGCCCTGAAACCACCGGGACCAAGTGAAGCTTTCTTT
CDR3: CSALKPPGPSEAFF

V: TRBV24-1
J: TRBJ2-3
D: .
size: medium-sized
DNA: TGTGCCACCAGTGAGAATCGTCAGGGGATTCGGACAGATACGCAGTATTTT
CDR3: CATSENRQGIRTDTQYF

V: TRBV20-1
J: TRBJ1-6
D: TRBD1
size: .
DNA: TGCAGTGCCCCGACAGGGGGTAATTCACCCCTCCACTTT
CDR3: CSAPTGGNSPLHF

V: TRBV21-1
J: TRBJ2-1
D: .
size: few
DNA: TGTGCCAGCAGCAATACGACGTTTCAAGACAATGAGCAGTTCTTC
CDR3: CASSNTTFQDNEQFF

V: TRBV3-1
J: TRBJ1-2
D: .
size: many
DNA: TGTGCCAGCAGCCAAGAGGGAAGACTTCCACGCTTC
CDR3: CASSQEGRLPRF

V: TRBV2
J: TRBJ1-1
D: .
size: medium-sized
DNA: TGTGCCAGCCTCGGGGGGGAGAACACTGAAGCTTTCTTT
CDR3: CASLGGENTEAFF

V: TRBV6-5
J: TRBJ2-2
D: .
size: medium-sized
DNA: TGTGCCAGCAGTTACTATCCATACACCGGGGAGCTGTTTTTT
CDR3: CASSYYPYTGELFF

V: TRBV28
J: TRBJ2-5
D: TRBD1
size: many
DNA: TGTGCCAGCAGTTCCCCGGGACAGAGGTACCAAGAGACCCAGTACTTC
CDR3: CASSSPGQRYQETQYF

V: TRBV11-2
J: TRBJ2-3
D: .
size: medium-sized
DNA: TGTGCCAGCAGCTCGCTCGGGGGACTAGATACGCAGTATTTT
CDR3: CASSSLGGLDTQYF

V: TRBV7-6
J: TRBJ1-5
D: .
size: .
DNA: TGTGCCAGCAGCTTAGACATAGGACTAAATCAGCCCCAGCATTTT
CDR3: CASSLDIGLNQPQHF

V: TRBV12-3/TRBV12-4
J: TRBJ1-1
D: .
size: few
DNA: TGTGCCAGCAGTCCAACGGGGGGTAGGACTGAAGCTTTCTTT
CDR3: CASSPTGGRTEAFF

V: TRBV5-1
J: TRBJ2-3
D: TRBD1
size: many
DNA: TGCGCCAGCAGCCTATTCGGTCCAGGGACAGGGGCCGGGGATACGCAGTATTTT
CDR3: CASSLFGPGTGAGDTQYF

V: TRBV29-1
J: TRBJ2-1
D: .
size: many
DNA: TGCAGCGTTGGCGCCGCTGAGCAGTTCTTC
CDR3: CSVGAAEQFF

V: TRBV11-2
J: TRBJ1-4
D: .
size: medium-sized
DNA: TGTGCCAGCAGCCTTCAGCGGGGCAAGGGCGGAAGTGAAAAACTGTTTTTT
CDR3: CASSLQRGKGGSEKLFF

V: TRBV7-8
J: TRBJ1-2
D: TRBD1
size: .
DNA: TGTGCCAGCAGCCACGGGACAGGGGGAGGCTACACCTTC
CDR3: CASSHGTGGGYTF

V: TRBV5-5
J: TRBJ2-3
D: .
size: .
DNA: TGTGCCAGCAGCTTTTTTTACACAGATACGCAGTATTTT
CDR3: CASSFFYTDTQYF

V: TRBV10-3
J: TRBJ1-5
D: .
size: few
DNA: TGTGCCATCAGTGAGGGCAATCAGCCCCAGCATTTT
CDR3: CAISEGNQPQHF

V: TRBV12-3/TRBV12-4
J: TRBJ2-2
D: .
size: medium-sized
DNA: TGTGCCAGCAGTTTATGGGGGACCGGGGAGCTGTTTTTT
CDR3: CASSLWGTGELFF

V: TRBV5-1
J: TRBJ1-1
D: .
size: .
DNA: TGCGCCAGCAGACCGGAGCGGTACACTGAAGCTTTCTTT
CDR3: CASRPERYTEAFF

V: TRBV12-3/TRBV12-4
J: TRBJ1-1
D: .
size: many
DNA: TGTGCCAGCAGTTTACGACAGGCCATCACTGAAGCTTTCTTT
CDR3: CASSLRQAITEAFF

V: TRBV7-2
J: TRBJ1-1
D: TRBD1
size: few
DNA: TGTGCCAGCAGCTTAGGTCCTCCGGGACAGGGGGGCACTGAAGCTTTCTTT
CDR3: CASSLGPPGQGGTEAFF

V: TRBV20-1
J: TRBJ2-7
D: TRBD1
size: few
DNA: TGCAGTGCTAGAGGCGAGACAGGGCCCGAGCAGTACTTC
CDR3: CSARGETGPEQYF

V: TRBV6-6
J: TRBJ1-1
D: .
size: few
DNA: TGTGCCAGCAGTCCCCTGGGGACGAACACTGAAGCTTTCTTT
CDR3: CASSPLGTNTEAFF

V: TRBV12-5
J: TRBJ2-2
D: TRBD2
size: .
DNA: TGTGCTAGTGGTTCCCGGGGGACTAGCGGGAGCAGGGAGCTGTTTTTT
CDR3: CASGSRGTSGSRELFF

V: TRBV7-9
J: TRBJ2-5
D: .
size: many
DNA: TGTGCCAGCAGCTTACAGCCAGAGACCCAGTACTTC
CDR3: CASSLQPETQYF

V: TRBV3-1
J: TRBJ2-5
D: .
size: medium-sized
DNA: TGTGCCAGCAGCCGCCACAGGGTGGGCGAGACCCAGTACTTC
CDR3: CASSRHRVGETQYF

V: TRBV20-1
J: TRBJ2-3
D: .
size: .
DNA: TGCAGTGCTCCAGCAGGGGGGCGGATCCTGGATACGCAGTATTTT
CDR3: CSAPAGGRILDTQYF

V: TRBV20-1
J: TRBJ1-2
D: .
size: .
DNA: TGCAGTGCTAGTGGGGCTACGGGGGGAATAGCTGGCTACACCTTC
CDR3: CSASGATGGIAGYTF

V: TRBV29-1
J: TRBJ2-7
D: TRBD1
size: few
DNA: TGCAGCGTTGGGGACAGTCCCGAGGAGCAGTACTTC
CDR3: CSVGDSPEEQYF

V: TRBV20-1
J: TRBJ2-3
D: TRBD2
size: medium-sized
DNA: TGCAGTGCAGGGCTAGCGGGAACAGATACGCAGTATTTT
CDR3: CSAGLAGTDTQYF

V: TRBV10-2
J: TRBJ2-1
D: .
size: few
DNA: TGCGCCAGCAGTGACAGTAGGGCCGGAGAGCAGTTCTTC
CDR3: CASSDSRAGEQFF

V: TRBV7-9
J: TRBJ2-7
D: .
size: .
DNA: TGTGCCAGCAGCTTAAGGGGGGCCTACGAGCAGTACTTC
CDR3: CASSLRGAYEQYF

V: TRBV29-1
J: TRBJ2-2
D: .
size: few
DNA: TGCAGCGTTGTGAAAACCGGGCCCCAGGTGGGTCACACCGGGGAGCTGTTTTTT
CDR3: CSVVKTGPQVGHTGELFF

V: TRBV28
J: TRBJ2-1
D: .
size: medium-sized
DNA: TGTGCCACCCGGCTGTACAATGAGCAGTTCTTC
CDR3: CATRLYNEQFF

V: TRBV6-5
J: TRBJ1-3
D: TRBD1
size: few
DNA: TGTGCCAGCAGTTATCGGACAGGGGAAAACACCATATATTTT
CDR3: CASSYRTGENTIYF

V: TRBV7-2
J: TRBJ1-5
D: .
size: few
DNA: TGTGCCAGCAGCTTAGCAAACAGGCTCGGGAATCAGCCCCAGCATTTT
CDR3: CASSLANRLGNQPQHF